The entry below gives a single T cell receptor (beta chain) sequence along with its context. Assay: immunoSEQ multiplex PCR; the TCRdb copy retains only in-frame clones and omits some. The sample yields around 140,000 clones, approximately 83% seen once. This specimen belongs to a study of T cell responses to AZD1222 COVID-19 vaccine. V was clipped by 6 bases and J by 0 bases, with 9 bases between them. Germline V gene lookup returns CDR1 SEHNR and CDR2 FQNEAQ (reference sequence). The CDR3 runs 13 residues. The chain uses TRBV7-9 and TRBJ2-7, with D hard to call. This clonotype originated in an adult in good health. Sequencing was performed on peripheral blood, taken on day 0 of AZD1222 vaccination. The CDR3 loop reads CASSYPSSYEQYF. In DNA, the CDR3 is TGTGCCAGCAGTTACCCTAGCTCCTACGAGCAGTACTTC.